A selection of T cell receptor beta chains follows, all from one sample in a study of vaccination and CD4 T cells after COVID-19. No antigen is known for these receptors. TCRdb redid the calling of the PCR reads with MiXCR, one entry per CDR3 protein. The repertoire holds about 17,000 distinct CDR3 sequences, with less than 40% as singletons. Sequenced input: cultured CD4+ T cells from blood. All receptors come from a human donor with COVID-19. Each CDR3 is given with its conserved first and last residue. The D gene is left open where the match is weak. Some rows mark clone size as missing; the rest say once, few, many or name a class of expanded clone.

TRBV20-1	TRBJ1-5	TRBD1	NA	18	TGCAGTGCTAGACCCGCCGGGACAGGGTTTTTGGGCAATCAGCCCCAGCATTTT	CSARPAGTGFLGNQPQHF
TRBV6-2/TRBV6-3	TRBJ1-5	TRBD1	NA	15	TGTGCCAGCAGTCCGGGCGACAGGGCCGTGTCGCCCCAGCATTTT	CASSPGDRAVSPQHF
TRBV18	TRBJ2-5	NA	few	13	TGTGCCAGCTCCTTTGGGCGCCAAGAGACCCAGTACTTC	CASSFGRQETQYF
TRBV30	TRBJ1-1	NA	few	14	TGTGCCTGGAGTACCGCCGTTTGGGACACTGAAGCTTTCTTT	CAWSTAVWDTEAFF
TRBV20-1	TRBJ2-4	NA	NA	17	TGCAGTGCAGAGGACAGGGGATGGCGGGGGGCCACAGGGATTCAGTACTTC	CSAEDRGWRGATGIQYF
TRBV28	TRBJ1-1	NA	NA	14	TGTGCCAGCAGTTTGGTCCAGGGGAACACTGAAGCTTTCTTT	CASSLVQGNTEAFF
TRBV5-5	TRBJ1-2	NA	NA	15	TGTGCCAGCAGCCGGGACATCGGGCTGGAAGGTGGCTACACCTTC	CASSRDIGLEGGYTF
TRBV30	TRBJ1-1	TRBD1	NA	14	TGTGCCTGGAGTGATGGACAGGGGGATAGGAAAGCTTTCTTT	CAWSDGQGDRKAFF
TRBV5-1	TRBJ2-5	NA	NA	13	TGCGCCAGCAGTGACGGGTTCATAGAGACCCAGTACTTC	CASSDGFIETQYF
TRBV23-1	TRBJ2-3	NA	few	13	TGCGCCAGCAACGTTGAATCCACAGATACGCAGTATTTT	CASNVESTDTQYF
TRBV19	TRBJ2-5	TRBD2	NA	14	TGTGCCAGTAGTGGGGGACTAGCCACAGAGACCCAGTACTTC	CASSGGLATETQYF
TRBV7-9	TRBJ2-1	NA	NA	19	TGTGCCAGCAGCTTATCGGGCAGCCGTGTGGGGATGGTGAACAATGAGCAGTTCTTC	CASSLSGSRVGMVNNEQFF
TRBV11-3	TRBJ1-4	NA	few	16	TGTGCCAGCAGCCGAACCGGGGCCCGAGGGGATGAAAAACTGTTTTTT	CASSRTGARGDEKLFF
TRBV10-3	TRBJ1-2	TRBD1	NA	14	TGTGCCATCAGTGAAGGGACAGGGGATTATGGCTACACCTTC	CAISEGTGDYGYTF
TRBV11-2	TRBJ1-2	TRBD1	few	14	TGTGCCAGCAGCATTTCGACAGGGGTTGATGGCTACACCTTC	CASSISTGVDGYTF
TRBV19	TRBJ1-6	TRBD1	few	14	TGTGCCAGTAGTAACCGACAGGGGAATTCACCCCTCCACTTT	CASSNRQGNSPLHF
TRBV20-1	TRBJ2-2	NA	NA	14	TGCAGTGCTAGGCGCCAGATGAACACCGGGGAGCTGTTTTTT	CSARRQMNTGELFF
TRBV2	TRBJ2-3	TRBD1	NA	14	TGTGCCAGCAGGGACAGGGATCTCACAGATACGCAGTATTTT	CASRDRDLTDTQYF
TRBV7-2	TRBJ2-7	NA	few	14	TGTGCCAGCAGCCCAAAGGGGGTCTCCTACGAGCAGTACTTC	CASSPKGVSYEQYF
TRBV7-3	TRBJ1-2	NA	NA	13	TGTGCCAGCAGCCCACAGTTTGGGGGTGGCTACACCTTC	CASSPQFGGGYTF
TRBV2	TRBJ2-3	NA	NA	14	TGTGCCAGCGGGGGGCGTATTGGCACAGATACGCAGTATTTT	CASGGRIGTDTQYF
TRBV30	TRBJ1-4	TRBD1	NA	14	TGTGCCTGGAGAGGAACAGGGGAGGGAGAAAAACTGTTTTTT	CAWRGTGEGEKLFF
TRBV7-9	TRBJ2-1	TRBD2	few	13	TGTGCCAGCAGCCCGGGACTAGCGGGTGAGCAGTTCTTC	CASSPGLAGEQFF
TRBV7-2	TRBJ1-1	NA	NA	12	TGTGCCAGCAGCCAAACAGGAACTGAAGCTTTCTTT	CASSQTGTEAFF
TRBV21-1	TRBJ2-6	NA	once	14	TGTACCAGCAGCACTCACACTGGGGCCAACGTCCTGACTTTC	CTSSTHTGANVLTF
TRBV7-2	TRBJ2-3	NA	NA	16	TGTGCCAGCAGCTTAGCGAGACTAGATGGCACAGATACGCAGTATTTT	CASSLARLDGTDTQYF
TRBV5-1	TRBJ2-5	NA	NA	13	TGCGCCAGCAGCGTAGGGCCAGAGGAGACCCAGTACTTC	CASSVGPEETQYF
TRBV20-1	TRBJ2-4	NA	NA	16	TGCAGTGCTAGAGATCCCGGGCGGGGCTTTAAAAACATTCAGTACTTC	CSARDPGRGFKNIQYF
TRBV7-6	TRBJ2-7	TRBD1	few	12	TGTGCCAGCAGCTTGCAGGGGGACGAGCAGTACTTC	CASSLQGDEQYF
TRBV12-3/TRBV12-4	TRBJ2-7	NA	few	13	TGTGCCAGCAGTTTCACCGGTTCCTACGAGCAGTACTTC	CASSFTGSYEQYF
TRBV10-1	TRBJ1-3	NA	NA	14	TGCGCCAGCAGTGAGCAAGGGAGTGGAAACACCATATATTTT	CASSEQGSGNTIYF
TRBV6-5	TRBJ1-2	NA	NA	14	TGTGCCAGCAGTTTAGGGGGGCTTGGCTATGGCTACACCTTC	CASSLGGLGYGYTF
TRBV6-5	TRBJ2-7	NA	few	16	TGTGCCAGCAGTTACGGAGGGGGCCGAGCCAACTACGAGCAGTACTTC	CASSYGGGRANYEQYF
TRBV4-2	TRBJ1-2	TRBD1	few	14	TGTGCCAGCAGCCACCTGACAGGGGCCAATGGCTACACCTTC	CASSHLTGANGYTF
TRBV7-2	TRBJ2-3	TRBD2	few	15	TGTGCCAGCAGGAAAATTAGCGGGGGTAATAATACGCAGTATTTT	CASRKISGGNNTQYF
TRBV2	TRBJ2-7	NA	few	15	TGTGCCAGCAGTGAACAGGCGGGGCCGTCCTACGAGCAGTACTTC	CASSEQAGPSYEQYF
TRBV2	TRBJ2-7	TRBD1	few	13	TGTGCCAGCTACCGGGACAGCTCCTACGAGCAGTACTTC	CASYRDSSYEQYF
TRBV6-2/TRBV6-3	TRBJ1-5	NA	NA	14	TGTGCCAGCCACCGGACAGATAGCAATCAGCCCCAGCATTTT	CASHRTDSNQPQHF
TRBV5-1	TRBJ1-5	NA	few	13	TGCGCCAGCAGCCTGGCCCAAAATCAGCCCCAGCATTTT	CASSLAQNQPQHF
TRBV7-2	TRBJ2-3	NA	NA	14	TGTGCCAGCAGCTTAGACCAGGGAATAGATACGCAGTATTTT	CASSLDQGIDTQYF
TRBV5-4	TRBJ2-3	TRBD2	NA	14	TGTGCCAGCAGCCGGACTAGCGGGGGGGCAACGCAGTATTTT	CASSRTSGGATQYF